A selection of T cell receptor beta chains follows, all from one sample in a study of shared clonotypes between healthy human individuals. The method was immunoSEQ multiplex PCR; TCRdb's version includes in-frame clones alone and lacks a portion of them. The table lists 450,000 to 550,000 clones, 79% of them singletons. The sample was PBMCs. Source of these receptors: a woman in her thirties or forties in good health. Some clones in this sample may be carry-over from other donors' samples. Each CDR3 is given with its conserved first and last residue.

V,CDR3
TRBV4-1,CASSQESSQQYF
TRBV27,CASSFNPRTRDWTYEQYF
TRBV30,CAWTTGTSGRGGQFF
TRBV4-1,CASSPTRGGEGNQPQHF
TRBV5-1,CASTRLAGGPYNEQFF
TRBV28,CASSYRTPNTDTQYF
TRBV5-8,CASSLQLAGGREQYF
TRBV5-1,CASSSGSLPSYEQYF
TRBV2,CASSAGWKGEQYF
TRBV7-8,CASSRVGLAKKNEQFF
TRBV10-3,CAISDSPVTTTGELFF
TRBV19,CASTSRDRGGYGYTF
TRBV7-2,CASSFLTNTGELFF
TRBV7-9,CASSAGTGREQYF
TRBV2,CASSEQPDYEQYF
TRBV29-1,CSAETGSGETQYF
TRBV18,CASSPPNNEQFF
TRBV5-4,CASSLVATGELFF
TRBV7-3,CASSSRWAAPFSNQPQHF
TRBV12-5,CASGLGDYEQYF
TRBV30,CAWSLYGRSSNYGYTF
TRBV2,CASSKTGGPDTGELFF
TRBV18,CASSPPGPTYEQYF
TRBV7-9,CASSSNGLAFNEQFF
TRBV7-6,CASSLGSAGDTQYF